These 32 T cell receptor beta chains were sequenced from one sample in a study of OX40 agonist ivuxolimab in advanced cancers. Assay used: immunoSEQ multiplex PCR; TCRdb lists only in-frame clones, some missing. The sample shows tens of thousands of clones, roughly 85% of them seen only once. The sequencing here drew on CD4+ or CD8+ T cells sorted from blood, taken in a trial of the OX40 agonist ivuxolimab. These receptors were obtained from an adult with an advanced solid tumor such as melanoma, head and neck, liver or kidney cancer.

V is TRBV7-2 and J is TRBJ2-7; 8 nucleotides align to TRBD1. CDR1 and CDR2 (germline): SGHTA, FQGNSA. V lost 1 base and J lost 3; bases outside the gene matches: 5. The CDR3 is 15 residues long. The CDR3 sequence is CASSLDRTGIYEQYF. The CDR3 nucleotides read TGTGCCAGCAGCTTAGATAGGACAGGGATCTACGAGCAGTACTTC.

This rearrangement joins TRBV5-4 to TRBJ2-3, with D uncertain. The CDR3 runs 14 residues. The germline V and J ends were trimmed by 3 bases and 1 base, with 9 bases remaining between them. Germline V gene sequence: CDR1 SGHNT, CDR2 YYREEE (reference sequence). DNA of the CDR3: TGTGCCAGCAGCTCAGCCCTCGGCACAGATACGCAGTATTTT. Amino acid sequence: CASSSALGTDTQYF.

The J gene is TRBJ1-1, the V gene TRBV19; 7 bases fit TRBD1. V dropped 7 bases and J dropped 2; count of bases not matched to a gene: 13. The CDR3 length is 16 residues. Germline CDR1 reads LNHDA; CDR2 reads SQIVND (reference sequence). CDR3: CASTLGQRRINTEAFF. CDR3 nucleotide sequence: TGTGCCAGTACCCTGGGACAGCGCAGGATCAACACTGAAGCTTTCTTT.

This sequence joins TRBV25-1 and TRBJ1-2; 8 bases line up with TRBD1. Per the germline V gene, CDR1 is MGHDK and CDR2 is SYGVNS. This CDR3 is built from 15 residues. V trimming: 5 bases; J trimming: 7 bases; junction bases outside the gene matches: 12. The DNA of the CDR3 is TGTGCCAGCAGTACCCCGGGGACAGGATGGAGTGGCTACACCTTC. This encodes CASSTPGTGWSGYTF.

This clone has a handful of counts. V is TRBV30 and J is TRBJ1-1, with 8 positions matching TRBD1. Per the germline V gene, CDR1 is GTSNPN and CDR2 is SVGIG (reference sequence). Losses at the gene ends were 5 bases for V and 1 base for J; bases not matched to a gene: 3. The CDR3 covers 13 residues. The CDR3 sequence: CAWAGGSNTEAFF. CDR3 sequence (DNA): TGTGCCTGGGCAGGGGGCTCGAACACTGAAGCTTTCTTT.

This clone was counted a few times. The CDR3 here is CASSLYRTGKGFYNEQFF. The CDR3 bases are TGTGCCAGCAGTTTATATAGGACAGGGAAGGGGTTTTACAATGAGCAGTTCTTC. The chain employs TRBV27 and TRBJ2-1, with 8 bases aligning to TRBD1. The CDR3 runs to 18 residues. V was pared by 1 base and J by 4 bases, with 12 bases of the junction left unmatched. The germline gives CDR1 MNHEY, CDR2 SMNVEV (reference sequence).

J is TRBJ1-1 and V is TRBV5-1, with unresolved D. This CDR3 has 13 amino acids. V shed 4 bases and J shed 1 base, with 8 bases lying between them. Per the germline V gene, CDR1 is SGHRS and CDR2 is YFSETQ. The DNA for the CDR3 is TGCGCCAGCAGCGAAGGTAGGAACACTGAAGCTTTCTTT. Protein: CASSEGRNTEAFF.

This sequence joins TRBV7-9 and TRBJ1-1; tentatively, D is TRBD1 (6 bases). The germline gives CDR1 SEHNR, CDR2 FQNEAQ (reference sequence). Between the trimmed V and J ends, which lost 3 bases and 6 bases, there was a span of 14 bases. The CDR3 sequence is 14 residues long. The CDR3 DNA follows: TGTGCCAGCAGCTTCGATCTGGGGGCCCCTGAAGCTTTCTTT. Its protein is CASSFDLGAPEAFF.

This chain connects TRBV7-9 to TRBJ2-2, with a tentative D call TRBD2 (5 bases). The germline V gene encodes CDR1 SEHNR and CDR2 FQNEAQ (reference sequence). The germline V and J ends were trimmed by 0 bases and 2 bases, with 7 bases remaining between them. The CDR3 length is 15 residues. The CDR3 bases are TGTGCCAGCAGCTTAGCGGGAGCCAACACCGGGGAGCTGTTTTTT. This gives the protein CASSLAGANTGELFF.

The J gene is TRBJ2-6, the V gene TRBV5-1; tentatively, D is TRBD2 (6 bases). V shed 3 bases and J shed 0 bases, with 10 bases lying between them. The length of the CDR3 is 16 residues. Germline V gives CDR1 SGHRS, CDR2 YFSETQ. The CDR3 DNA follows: TGCGCCAGCAGCTCAGGCGGGGCCTCTGGGGCCAACGTCCTGACTTTC. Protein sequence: CASSSGGASGANVLTF.

The chain's CDR3 is CASSLSNDGYTF. CDR3 nucleotide sequence: TGCGCCAGCAGCTTATCAAACGATGGCTACACCTTC. The chain joins TRBV5-1 to TRBJ1-2; D is undetermined. This CDR3 spans 12 amino acids. Looked up from germline, CDR1 is SGHRS and CDR2 is YFSETQ. V dropped 2 bases and J dropped 6 bases, with 8 bases sitting between them.

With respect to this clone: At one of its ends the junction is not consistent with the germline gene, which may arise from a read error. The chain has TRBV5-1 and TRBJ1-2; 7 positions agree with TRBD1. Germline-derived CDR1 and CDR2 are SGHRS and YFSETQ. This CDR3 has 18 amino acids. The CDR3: CARSGGGLRGQDLGGYTF. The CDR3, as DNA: TGCGCCCGCAGCGGGGGCGGTCTGAGGGGGCAAGATCTAGGTGGCTACACCTTC.

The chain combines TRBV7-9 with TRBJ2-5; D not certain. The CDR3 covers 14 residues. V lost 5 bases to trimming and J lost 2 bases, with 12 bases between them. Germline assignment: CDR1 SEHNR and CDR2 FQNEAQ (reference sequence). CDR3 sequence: CASSRRTNQETQYF. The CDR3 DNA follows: TGTGCCAGCAGCCGTCGGACCAATCAAGAGACCCAGTACTTC.

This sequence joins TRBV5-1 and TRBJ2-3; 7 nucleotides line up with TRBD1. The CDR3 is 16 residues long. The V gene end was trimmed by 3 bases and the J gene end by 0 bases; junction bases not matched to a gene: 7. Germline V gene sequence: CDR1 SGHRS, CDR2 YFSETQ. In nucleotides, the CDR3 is TGCGCCAGCAGCTCGACAGTGACAGGGAGCACAGATACGCAGTATTTT. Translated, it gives CASSSTVTGSTDTQYF.

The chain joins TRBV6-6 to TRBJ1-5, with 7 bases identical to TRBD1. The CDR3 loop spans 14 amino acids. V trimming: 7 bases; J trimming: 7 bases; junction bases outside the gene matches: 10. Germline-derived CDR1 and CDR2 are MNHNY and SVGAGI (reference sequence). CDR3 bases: TGTGCCAGCACCCGACAGGGAGTGGGACAGCCCCAGCATTTT. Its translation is CASTRQGVGQPQHF.

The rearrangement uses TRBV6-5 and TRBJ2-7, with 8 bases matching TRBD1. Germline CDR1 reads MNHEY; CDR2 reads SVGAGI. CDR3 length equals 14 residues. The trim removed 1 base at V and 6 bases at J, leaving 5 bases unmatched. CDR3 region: CASSYFQGAGEQYF. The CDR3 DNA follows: TGTGCCAGCAGTTACTTCCAGGGGGCGGGCGAGCAGTACTTC.

CDR3 in DNA: TGCAGCGTTGAAGTAGTTGAGACCACAAAGCAGTTCTTC. Translation: CSVEVVETTKQFF. This chain connects TRBV29-1 to TRBJ2-1; D unresolved. V dropped 1 base and J dropped 11 bases, with 15 bases sitting between them. CDR1 and CDR2 from the germline V gene are SQVTM and ANQGSEA. CDR3 length: 13 residues.

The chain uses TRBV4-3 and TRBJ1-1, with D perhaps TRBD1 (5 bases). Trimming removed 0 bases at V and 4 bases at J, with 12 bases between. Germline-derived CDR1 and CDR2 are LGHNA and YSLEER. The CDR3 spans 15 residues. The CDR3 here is CASSQDEQRGTEAFF. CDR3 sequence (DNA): TGCGCCAGCAGCCAAGATGAACAGAGGGGCACTGAAGCTTTCTTT.

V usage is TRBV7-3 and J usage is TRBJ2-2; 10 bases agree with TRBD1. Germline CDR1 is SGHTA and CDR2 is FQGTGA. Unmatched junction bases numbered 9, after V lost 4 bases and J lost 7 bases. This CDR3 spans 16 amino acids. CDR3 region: CASSSLDRGFVGELFF. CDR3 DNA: TGTGCCAGCAGCTCCTTGGACAGGGGGTTTGTCGGGGAGCTGTTTTTT. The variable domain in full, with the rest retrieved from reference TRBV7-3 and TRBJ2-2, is GAGVSQTPSNKVTEKGKYVELRCDPISGHTALYWYRQSLGQGPEFLIYFQGTGAADDSGLPNDRFFAVRPEGSVSTLKIQRTERGDSAVYLCASSSLDRGFVGELFFGEGSRLTVL.

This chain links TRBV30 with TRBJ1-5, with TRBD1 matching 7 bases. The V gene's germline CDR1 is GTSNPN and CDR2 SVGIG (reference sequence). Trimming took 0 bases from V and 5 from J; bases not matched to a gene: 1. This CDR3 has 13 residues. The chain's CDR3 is CAWSVQGDQPQHF. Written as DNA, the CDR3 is TGTGCCTGGAGTGTCCAGGGGGATCAGCCCCAGCATTTT.

CDR3 residues: CSVRQGYGYTF. DNA of the CDR3: TGCAGCGTTAGACAGGGATATGGCTACACCTTC. The chain combines TRBV29-1 with TRBJ1-2; 7 bases are shared with TRBD1. The CDR3 is made up of 11 amino acids. V lost 5 bases to trimming and J lost 5 bases; unmatched junction nucleotides: 2. Germline V gene lookup returns CDR1 SQVTM and CDR2 ANQGSEA.

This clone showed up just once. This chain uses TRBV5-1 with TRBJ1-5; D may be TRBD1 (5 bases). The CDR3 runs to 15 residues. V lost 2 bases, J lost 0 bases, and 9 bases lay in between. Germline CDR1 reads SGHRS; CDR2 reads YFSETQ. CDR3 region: CASSFGGHSNQPQHF. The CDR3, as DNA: TGCGCCAGCAGCTTCGGGGGTCATAGCAATCAGCCCCAGCATTTT.

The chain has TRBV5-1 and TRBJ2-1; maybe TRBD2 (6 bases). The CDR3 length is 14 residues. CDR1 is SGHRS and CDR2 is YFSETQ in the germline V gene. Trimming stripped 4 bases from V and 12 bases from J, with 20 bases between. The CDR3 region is CASSAGIMTRGQFF. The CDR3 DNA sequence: TGCGCCAGCAGCGCGGGGATAATGACACGGGGGCAGTTCTTC.

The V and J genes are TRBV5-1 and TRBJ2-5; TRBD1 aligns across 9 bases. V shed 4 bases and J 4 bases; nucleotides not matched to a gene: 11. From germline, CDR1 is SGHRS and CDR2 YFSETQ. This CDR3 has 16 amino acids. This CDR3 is CASSTMPTGGGETQYF. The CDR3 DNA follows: TGCGCCAGCAGCACCATGCCCACAGGGGGCGGAGAGACCCAGTACTTC.

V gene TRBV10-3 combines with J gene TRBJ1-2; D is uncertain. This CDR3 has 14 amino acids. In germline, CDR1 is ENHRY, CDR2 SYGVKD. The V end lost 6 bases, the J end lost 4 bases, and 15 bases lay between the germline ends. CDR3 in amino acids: CAISTNTNSYGYTF. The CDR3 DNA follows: TGTGCCATCAGCACTAATACAAACTCCTATGGCTACACCTTC.

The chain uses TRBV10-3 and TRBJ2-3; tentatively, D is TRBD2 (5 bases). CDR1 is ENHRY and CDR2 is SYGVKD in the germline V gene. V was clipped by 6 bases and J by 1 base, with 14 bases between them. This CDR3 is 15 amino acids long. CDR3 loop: CAISVTSGGTDTQYF. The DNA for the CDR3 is TGTGCCATCAGCGTCACAAGCGGAGGCACAGATACGCAGTATTTT.

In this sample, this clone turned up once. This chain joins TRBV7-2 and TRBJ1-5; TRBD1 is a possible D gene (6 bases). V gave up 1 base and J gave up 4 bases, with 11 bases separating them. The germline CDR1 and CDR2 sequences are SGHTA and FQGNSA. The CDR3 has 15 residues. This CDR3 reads CASSLEGGPNQPQHF. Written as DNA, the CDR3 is TGTGCCAGCAGCTTAGAGGGGGGGCCTAATCAGCCCCAGCATTTT.

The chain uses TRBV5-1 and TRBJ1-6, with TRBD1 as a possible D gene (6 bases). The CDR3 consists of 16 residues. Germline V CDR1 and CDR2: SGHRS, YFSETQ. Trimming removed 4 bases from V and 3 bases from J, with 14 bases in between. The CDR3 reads CASSVTVGGYNSPLHF. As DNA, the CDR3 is TGCGCCAGCAGCGTAACGGTAGGGGGCTATAATTCACCCCTCCACTTT.

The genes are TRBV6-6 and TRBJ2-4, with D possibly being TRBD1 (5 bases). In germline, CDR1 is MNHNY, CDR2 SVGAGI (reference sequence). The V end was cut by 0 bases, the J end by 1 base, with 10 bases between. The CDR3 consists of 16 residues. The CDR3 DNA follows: TGTGCCAGCAGTTACTCGCAGGGTACCGCCAAAAACATTCAGTACTTC. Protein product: CASSYSQGTAKNIQYF.

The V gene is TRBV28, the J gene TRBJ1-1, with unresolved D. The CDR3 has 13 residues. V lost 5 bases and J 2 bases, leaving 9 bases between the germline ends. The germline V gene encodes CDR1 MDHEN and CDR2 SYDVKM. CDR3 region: CASSNTINTEAFF. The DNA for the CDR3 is TGTGCCAGCAGTAATACGATAAACACTGAAGCTTTCTTT.

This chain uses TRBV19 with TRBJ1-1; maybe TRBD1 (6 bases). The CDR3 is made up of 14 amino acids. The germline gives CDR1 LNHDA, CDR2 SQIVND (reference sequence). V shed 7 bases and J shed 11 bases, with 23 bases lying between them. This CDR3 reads CASTSPEGGAWAFF. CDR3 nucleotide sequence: TGTGCCAGTACCTCCCCCGAAGGGGGGGCGTGGGCTTTCTTT. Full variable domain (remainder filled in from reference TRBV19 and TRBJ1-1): DGGITQSPKYLFRKEGQNVTLSCEQNLNHDAMYWYRQDPGQGLRLIYYSQIVNDFQKGDIAEGYSVSREKKESFPLTVTSAQKNPTAFYLCASTSPEGGAWAFFGQGTRLTVV.

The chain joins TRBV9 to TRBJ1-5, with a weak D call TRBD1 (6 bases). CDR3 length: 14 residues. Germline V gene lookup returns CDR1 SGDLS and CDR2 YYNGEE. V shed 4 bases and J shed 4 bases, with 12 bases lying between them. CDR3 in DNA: TGTGCCAGCAGCCGGACAGCCTATAATCAGCCCCAGCATTTT. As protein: CASSRTAYNQPQHF.